This T cell receptor (beta chain) derives from a study of T cells in Graves' hyperthyroidism and ophthalmopathy. Across the whole study: Peripheral blood was taken when the disease was first diagnosed, before any treatment began. Broader study findings: The model identified upcoming ophthalmopathy a median about 7.1 months ahead of onset.

This clonotype was seen ten or more times. Antigen unknown. RNA transcripts provided the source from which TCR beta CDR3 regions were amplified. TCR CDR3 underwent first-round RT-PCR with the HTBI primer set. MiXCR, applied by TCRdb to the multiplex PCR reads, yields one record per CDR3 protein. This sample has over 700,000 distinct CDR3 sequences, with under 20% found just once. Patients aged 18 to 65 had newly diagnosed hyperthyroidism of under 2 months' duration. The CDR3 runs to 13 residues. V was clipped by 3 bases and J by 1 base, with 9 bases between them. Germline loops: CDR1 DFQATT, CDR2 SNEGSKA (reference sequence).

V is TRBV20-1 and J is TRBJ2-5; D is undetermined. The sequenced sample was blood. The clonotype was recovered from a woman aged 50 to 60 with Graves' hyperthyroidism that later progressed to Graves' ophthalmopathy. CDR3 sequence (DNA): TGCAGTGCTAGCAGACGTTCCCAAGAGACCCAGTACTTC. The encoded protein is CSASRRSQETQYF.